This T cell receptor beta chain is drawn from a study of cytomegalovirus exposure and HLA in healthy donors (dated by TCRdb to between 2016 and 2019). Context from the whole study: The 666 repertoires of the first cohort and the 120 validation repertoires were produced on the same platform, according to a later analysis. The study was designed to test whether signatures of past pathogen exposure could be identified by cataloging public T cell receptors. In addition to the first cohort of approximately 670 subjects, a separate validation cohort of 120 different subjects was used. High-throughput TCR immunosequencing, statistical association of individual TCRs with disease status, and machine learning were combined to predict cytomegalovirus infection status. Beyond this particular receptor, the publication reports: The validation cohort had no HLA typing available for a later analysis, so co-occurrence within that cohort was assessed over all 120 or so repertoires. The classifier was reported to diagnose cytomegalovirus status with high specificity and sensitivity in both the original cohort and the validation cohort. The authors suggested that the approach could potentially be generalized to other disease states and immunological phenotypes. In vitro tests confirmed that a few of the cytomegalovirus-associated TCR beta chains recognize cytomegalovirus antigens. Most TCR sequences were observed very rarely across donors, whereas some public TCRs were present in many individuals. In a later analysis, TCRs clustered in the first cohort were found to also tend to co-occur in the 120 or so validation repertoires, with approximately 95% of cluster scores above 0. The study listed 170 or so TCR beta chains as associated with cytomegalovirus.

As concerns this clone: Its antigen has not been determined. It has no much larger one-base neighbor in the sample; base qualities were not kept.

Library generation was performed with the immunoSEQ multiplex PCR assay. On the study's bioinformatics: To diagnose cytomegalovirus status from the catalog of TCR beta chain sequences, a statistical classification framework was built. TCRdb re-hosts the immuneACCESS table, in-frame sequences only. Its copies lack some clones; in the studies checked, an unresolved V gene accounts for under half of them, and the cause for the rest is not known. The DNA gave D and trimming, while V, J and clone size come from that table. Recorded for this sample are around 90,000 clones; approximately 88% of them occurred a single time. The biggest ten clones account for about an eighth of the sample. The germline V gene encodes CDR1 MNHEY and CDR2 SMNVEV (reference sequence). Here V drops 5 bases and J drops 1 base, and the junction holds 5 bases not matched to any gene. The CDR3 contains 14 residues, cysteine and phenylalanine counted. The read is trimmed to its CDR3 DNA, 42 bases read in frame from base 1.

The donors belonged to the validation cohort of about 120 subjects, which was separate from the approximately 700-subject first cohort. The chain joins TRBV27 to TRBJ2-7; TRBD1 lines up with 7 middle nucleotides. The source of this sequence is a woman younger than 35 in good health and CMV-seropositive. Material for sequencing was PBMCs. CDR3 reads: CASSRLRGSYEQYF. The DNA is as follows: TGTGCCAGCAGTCGTCTCAGGGGGTCCTACGAGCAGTACTTC.